The 18 T cell receptor beta chains reported below all come from one sample, sequenced in a study of cytomegalovirus exposure and HLA in healthy donors. PCR was performed using 60 Vbeta and 13 Jbeta primers. Only in-frame clones appear in the TCRdb table, and some are missing; sequencing was by immunoSEQ multiplex PCR. The sample lists over 130,000 clones; roughly 77% were seen once. The sample taken for sequencing was PBMCs. Source of these receptors: a human donor in good health.

This clone was found a few times. The rearrangement uses TRBV28 and TRBJ2-7; D not certain. The length of the CDR3 is 16 residues. The germline V and J ends were trimmed by 5 bases and 0 bases, with 17 bases remaining between them. Per the germline V gene, CDR1 is MDHEN and CDR2 is SYDVKM. The CDR3 sequence is CASSTRFENYSYEQYF. CDR3 nucleotide sequence: TGTGCCAGCAGTACCCGCTTTGAGAACTACTCCTACGAGCAGTACTTC. Full variable domain (rest looked up from reference TRBV28 and TRBJ2-7): DVKVTQSSRYLVKRTGEKVFLECVQDMDHENMFWYRQDPGLGLRLIYFSYDVKMKEKGDIPEGYSVSREKKERFSLILESASTNQTSMYLCASSTRFENYSYEQYFGPGTRLTVT.

This chain connects TRBV5-6 to TRBJ1-1; D perhaps matches TRBD1 (5 bases). V was trimmed by 1 base and J by 1 base, leaving 14 bases between them. The CDR3 has 16 amino acids. CDR1 SGHDT and CDR2 YYEEEE come from the germline V gene. CDR3 region: CASSLQGPMGNTEAFF. In nucleotides, the CDR3 is TGTGCCAGCAGCTTGCAGGGCCCTATGGGGAACACTGAAGCTTTCTTT.

This chain joins TRBV30 and TRBJ2-3, with TRBD2 as a possible D gene (6 bases). Trimming stripped 6 bases from V and 1 base from J, with 17 bases between. The CDR3 runs 15 residues. Germline V gives CDR1 GTSNPN, CDR2 SVGIG (reference sequence). The CDR3 region has the DNA TGTGCCTGTATACCGTTCCCGGGGGGCACAGATACGCAGTATTTT. Translated, it gives CACIPFPGGTDTQYF.

The J gene is TRBJ1-1, the V gene TRBV6-5, with 7 bases identical to TRBD1. From germline, CDR1 is MNHEY and CDR2 SVGAGI. The CDR3 runs to 16 residues. Trimming removed 1 base from V and 4 bases from J; junction bases left unmatched: 9. CDR3 loop: CASSYYTGQGGTEAFF. CDR3 DNA: TGTGCCAGCAGTTACTACACAGGGCAGGGGGGCACTGAAGCTTTCTTT.

This chain connects TRBV19 to TRBJ1-2, with TRBD1 as a possible D gene (6 bases). CDR3 size: 13 residues. Germline loops: CDR1 LNHDA, CDR2 SQIVND (reference sequence). Trimming removed 8 bases from V and 6 bases from J, with 16 bases in between. CDR3 in DNA: TGTGCCAGTGGACAGCCCGAAGAAGATGGCTACACCTTC. As protein: CASGQPEEDGYTF.

The chain employs TRBV29-1 and TRBJ2-1; 7 nucleotides align to TRBD2. The germline V gene encodes CDR1 SQVTM and CDR2 ANQGSEA. J lost 0 bases, V lost 6 bases, and 17 bases had no gene match. The CDR3 has 18 amino acids. CDR3 loop: CSVAGDERLMGSYNEQFF. DNA for the CDR3: TGCAGCGTCGCGGGGGACGAAAGATTAATGGGCTCCTACAATGAGCAGTTCTTC.

J is TRBJ2-7 and V is TRBV27, with 10 bases lining up with TRBD1. CDR1 MNHEY and CDR2 SMNVEV come from the germline V gene (reference sequence). CDR3 length equals 15 residues. V was clipped by 6 bases and J by 3 bases; unmatched bases: 8. This CDR3 is CASRTAGTGVYEQYF. In nucleotides, the CDR3 is TGTGCCAGCAGGACCGCCGGGACAGGGGTCTACGAGCAGTACTTC.

The CDR3 loop is CASSNNQETQYF. The CDR3 nucleotides read TGTGCCAGTAGTAACAACCAAGAGACCCAGTACTTC. The genes are TRBV19 and TRBJ2-5; D ambiguous. There are 12 residues in the CDR3. Trimming cost V 4 bases and J 0 bases, with 3 bases left between them. Germline CDR1 LNHDA, CDR2 SQIVND (reference sequence).

The rearrangement joins TRBV7-8 to TRBJ1-4; a possible D gene is TRBD1 (6 bases). The CDR3 contains 18 residues. Germline lookup yields CDR1 SGHVS and CDR2 FQNEAQ. V lost 6 bases, J lost 7 bases, and 27 bases lay in between. CDR3 in DNA: TGTGCCAGCAGACCACCATCGGGACAAAGTTCTTCCCCTGAAAAACTGTTTTTT. The encoded protein is CASRPPSGQSSSPEKLFF. Complete variable domain (other parts from reference TRBV7-8 and TRBJ1-4): GAGVSQSPRYKVAKRGQDVALRCDPISGHVSLFWYQQALGQGPEFLTYFQNEAQLDKSGLPSDRFFAERPEGSVSTLKIQRTQQEDSAVYLCASRPPSGQSSSPEKLFFGSGTQLSVL.

This chain joins TRBV11-1 and TRBJ2-7; the D gene is possibly TRBD1 (7 bases). Trimming removed 3 bases from V and 3 bases from J, with 15 bases in between. Germline assignment: CDR1 SGHAT and CDR2 FQDESV (reference sequence). The CDR3 covers 15 residues. This chain's CDR3 is CASSFRETGSYEQYF. CDR3 DNA: TGTGCCAGCAGCTTTCGGGAGACAGGGAGCTACGAGCAGTACTTC.

Regarding this clone: Other nucleotide sequences in the sample specify the same CDR3. The rearrangement uses TRBV5-4 and TRBJ1-1; tentatively, D is TRBD1 (5 bases). The length of the CDR3 is 13 residues. V lost 1 base to trimming and J lost 1 base, with 5 bases between them. Germline assignment: CDR1 SGHNT and CDR2 YYREEE (reference sequence). CDR3 residues: CASSLQGNTEAFF. The DNA for the CDR3 is TGTGCCAGCAGCTTGCAGGGGAACACTGAAGCTTTCTTT.

This clone was observed a few times. The chain has TRBV10-3 and TRBJ2-2, with 11 bases that match TRBD2. The CDR3 has 14 amino acids. Trimming cost V 8 bases and J 4 bases; bases outside gene matches: 3. The V gene's germline CDR1 is ENHRY and CDR2 SYGVKD. The CDR3 region has the DNA TGTGCCATCCAAGGGACTAGCGGCACCGGGGAGCTGTTTTTT. Amino acids: CAIQGTSGTGELFF.

The genes are TRBV19 and TRBJ2-4, with 14 bases aligning to TRBD2. After removal of 5 bases from V and 0 bases from J, the junction contained 9 bases not matched to a gene. This CDR3 comprises 19 residues. CDR1 LNHDA and CDR2 SQIVND come from the germline V gene (reference sequence). The CDR3 reads CASSPLGTSGGVAKNIQYF. CDR3 sequence (DNA): TGTGCCAGTAGTCCGCTGGGGACTAGCGGGGGAGTAGCCAAAAACATTCAGTACTTC.

This rearrangement joins TRBV7-2 to TRBJ1-5; D remains ambiguous. This CDR3 has 16 residues. CDR1 and CDR2 from the germline V gene are SGHTA and FQGNSA. Trimming took off 3 bases at V and 1 base at J, with 13 bases between the two ends. The CDR3 spells CASSLTPPNSNQPQHF. The CDR3, as DNA: TGTGCCAGCAGCTTGACTCCACCGAACAGCAATCAGCCCCAGCATTTT.

Here the CDR3 reads CASSLQGSNQPQHF. CDR3 bases: TGTGCCAGCAGCTTACAGGGGAGCAATCAGCCCCAGCATTTT. The V gene is TRBV5-4, the J gene TRBJ1-5; 7 bases agree with TRBD1. There are 14 residues in the CDR3. Germline-derived CDR1 and CDR2 are SGHNT and YYREEE (reference sequence). Trimming removed 2 bases from V and 1 base from J; junction bases left unmatched: 0.

This chain uses TRBV21-1 with TRBJ1-2; the table assigns TRBD1, which was not confirmed against the DNA. TRBV21-1 is described as a pseudogene. The CDR3 is made up of 18 amino acids. DNA of the CDR3: TGTGCCAGCAGCATTCTGGAACAGGGGGCCCAGCTGGATTATGGCTACACCTTC. Its translation: CASSILEQGAQLDYGYTF.

This chain links TRBV6-1 with TRBJ1-6; D is perhaps TRBD1 (5 bases). In germline, CDR1 is MNHNS, CDR2 SASEGT. Between the trimmed V and J ends, which lost 2 bases and 5 bases, there was a span of 10 bases. The CDR3 covers 15 residues. For the CDR3, the DNA is TGTGCCAGCAGTGAACTCGGGGGTGATAATTCACCCCTCCACTTT. It encodes CASSELGGDNSPLHF.

The CDR3 protein is CATSKDQGANEKLFF. The CDR3 coding sequence is TGTGCCACCAGCAAAGACCAGGGGGCTAATGAAAAACTGTTTTTT. The chain uses TRBV15 and TRBJ1-4, with 7 bases lining up with TRBD1. Germline V CDR1 and CDR2: LNHNV, YYDKDF (reference sequence). CDR3 length equals 15 residues. V dropped 4 bases and J dropped 3; count of bases not matched to a gene: 5. Supplemented by reference TRBV15 and TRBJ1-4, the full variable domain reads DAMVIQNPRYQVTQFGKPVTLSCSQTLNHNVMYWYQQKSSQAPKLLFHYYDKDFNNEADTPDNFQSRRPNTSFCFLDIRSPGLGDTAMYLCATSKDQGANEKLFFGSGTQLSVL.